Reported below is one T cell receptor beta chain. The CDR3 extends over 12 amino acids. Per the germline V gene, CDR1 is ENHRY and CDR2 is SYGVKD. Between the trimmed V and J ends, which lost 5 bases and 6 bases, there was a span of 9 bases. Under the authors' procedure: Quantification of nucleated cells was approximated via reference gene primer amplification. The data were produced by immunoSEQ multiplex PCR, yet TCRdb's version contains in-frame clones alone and is incomplete. V, J and clone size derive from that table, while D and trimming were established from the DNA sequence. The table lists under 200,000 clones, approximately 87% of them singletons. The source of the sample is a study of blood T cell repertoires in COVID-19. Study-wide background: Whether acute or convalescent, the COVID-19 samples came from the United States, Italy and Spain. Sample material is recorded as cDNA or gDNA derived from T cells, B-cell-depleted T cells, or PBMCs.

Sequencing was performed on peripheral blood. This TCR was sampled from a man aged 18 to 30 with active or convalescent COVID-19. The chain recombines TRBV10-3 with TRBJ2-3; D gene uncertain. The CDR3 here is CAISSMEDTQYF. CDR3 DNA sequence: TGTGCCATCAGTTCCATGGAGGATACGCAGTATTTT.